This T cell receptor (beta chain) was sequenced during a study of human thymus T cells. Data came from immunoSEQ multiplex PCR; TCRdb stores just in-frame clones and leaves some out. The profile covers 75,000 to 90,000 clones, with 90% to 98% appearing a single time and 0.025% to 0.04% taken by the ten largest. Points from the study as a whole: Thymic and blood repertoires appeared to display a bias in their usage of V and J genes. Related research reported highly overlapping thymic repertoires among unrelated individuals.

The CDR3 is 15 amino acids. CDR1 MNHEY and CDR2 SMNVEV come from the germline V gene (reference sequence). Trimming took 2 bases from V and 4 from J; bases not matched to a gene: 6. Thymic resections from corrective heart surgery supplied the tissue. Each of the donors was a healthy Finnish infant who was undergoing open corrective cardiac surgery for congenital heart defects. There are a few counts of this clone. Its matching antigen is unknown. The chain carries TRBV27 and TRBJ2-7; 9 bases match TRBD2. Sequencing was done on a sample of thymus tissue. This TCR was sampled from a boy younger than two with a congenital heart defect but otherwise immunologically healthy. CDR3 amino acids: CASSLGGGATYEQYF. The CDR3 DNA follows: TGTGCCAGCAGTTTAGGCGGGGGGGCCACTTACGAGCAGTACTTC.